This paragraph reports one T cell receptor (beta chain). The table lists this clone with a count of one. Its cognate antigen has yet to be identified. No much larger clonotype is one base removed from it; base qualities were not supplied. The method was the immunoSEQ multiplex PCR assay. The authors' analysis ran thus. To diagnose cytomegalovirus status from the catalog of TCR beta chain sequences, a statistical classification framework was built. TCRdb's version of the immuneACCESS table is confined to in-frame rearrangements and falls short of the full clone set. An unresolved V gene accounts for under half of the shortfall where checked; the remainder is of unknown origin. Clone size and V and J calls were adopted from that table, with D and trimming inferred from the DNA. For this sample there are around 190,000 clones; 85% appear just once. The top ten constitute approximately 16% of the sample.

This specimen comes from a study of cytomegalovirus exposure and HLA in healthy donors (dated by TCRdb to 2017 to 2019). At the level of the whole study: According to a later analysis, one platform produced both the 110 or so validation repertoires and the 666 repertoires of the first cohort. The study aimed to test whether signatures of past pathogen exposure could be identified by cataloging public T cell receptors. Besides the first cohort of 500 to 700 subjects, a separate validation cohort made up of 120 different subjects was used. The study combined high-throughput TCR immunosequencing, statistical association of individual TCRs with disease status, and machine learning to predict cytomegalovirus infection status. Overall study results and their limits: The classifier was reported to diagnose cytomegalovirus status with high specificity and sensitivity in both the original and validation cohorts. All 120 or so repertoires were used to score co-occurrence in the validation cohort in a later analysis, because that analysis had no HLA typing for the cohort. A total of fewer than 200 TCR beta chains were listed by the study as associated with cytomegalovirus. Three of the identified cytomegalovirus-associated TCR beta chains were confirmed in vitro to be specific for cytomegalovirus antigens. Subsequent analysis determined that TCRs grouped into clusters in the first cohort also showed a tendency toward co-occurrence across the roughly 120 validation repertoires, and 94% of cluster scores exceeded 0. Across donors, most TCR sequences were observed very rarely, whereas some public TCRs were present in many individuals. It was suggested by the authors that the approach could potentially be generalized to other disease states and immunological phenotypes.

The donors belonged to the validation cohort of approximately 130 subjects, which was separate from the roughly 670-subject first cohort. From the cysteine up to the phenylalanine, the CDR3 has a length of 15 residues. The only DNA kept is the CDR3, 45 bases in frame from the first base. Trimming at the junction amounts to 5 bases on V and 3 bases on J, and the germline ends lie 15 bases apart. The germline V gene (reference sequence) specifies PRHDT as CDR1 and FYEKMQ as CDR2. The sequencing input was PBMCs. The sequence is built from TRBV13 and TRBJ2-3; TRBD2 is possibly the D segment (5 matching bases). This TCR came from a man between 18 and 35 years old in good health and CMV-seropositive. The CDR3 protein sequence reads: CASSPARVATDTQYF. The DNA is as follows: TGTGCCAGCAGCCCGGCGAGGGTGGCAACAGATACGCAGTATTTT.